The clone carrying this T cell receptor beta chain was recorded once. In the study's own analysis: Amplification with reference gene primers provided the estimates of nucleated cell counts. Produced via immunoSEQ multiplex PCR; TCRdb's table is partial and in-frame only. V, J and clone size derive from that table, while D and trimming were established from the DNA sequence. The sample includes over 85,000 clones, 88% seen only once; the top ten take over 3%. Trimming cost V 4 bases and J 4 bases, with 9 bases left between them. The germline CDR1 and CDR2 sequences are SGHKS and YYEKEE (reference sequence). This CDR3 spans 12 amino acids. This sample is drawn from a study of blood T cell repertoires in COVID-19. Study-level information: Sources were T cells, B-cell-depleted T cells, or PBMCs; the material itself was cDNA or gDNA.

Sequenced sample: peripheral blood. The rearrangement joins TRBV5-5 to TRBJ2-7; possibly TRBD2 for D (5 bases). The TCR was taken from a woman between 50 and 59 years old with acute or convalescent COVID-19. The CDR3 reads CASSPDFYEQYF. The CDR3 nucleotides read TGTGCCAGCAGCCCGGACTTTTACGAGCAGTACTTC.